What follows describes a single T cell receptor beta chain. Its target is not known. Peripheral blood CD8+ and CD4+ T cells were profiled by TCR beta sequencing. While CD8+ and CD4+ T cells were isolated negatively, TEMRA cells were enriched by FACS. An amount of RNA that ranged from 0.5 to 1 ug was reverse transcribed with random hexamers. The immunoSEQ assay covered 54 Vbeta and 13 Jbeta segments for CDR3. Each CDR3 protein is one row after TCRdb ran MiXCR on the immunoSEQ multiplex PCR reads. The data contain approximately 190,000 distinct CDR3 sequences, nearly 95% of them singletons. This specimen comes from a study of CD8 T cells in Susac syndrome. The germline V gene has CDR1 SGHVS and CDR2 FQNEAQ. This CDR3 is built from 15 residues. With V trimmed by 5 bases and J by 4 bases, 8 bases remained unmatched. Overall study results and limits: In its TCR sequencing and HLA analysis, the study acknowledged that the number of individuals was relatively small.

This sequence originates from a human donor with multiple sclerosis. The chain is built from TRBV7-8 and TRBJ2-1, with TRBD2 matching over 7 bases. The sequenced sample was CD4+ T cells from PBMCs. This CDR3 is CASSPFGGRYNEQFF. The CDR3 DNA is TGTGCCAGCAGCCCCTTCGGCGGGAGATACAATGAGCAGTTCTTC.